This T cell receptor (beta chain) was identified in a study of T cells in Graves' hyperthyroidism and ophthalmopathy. There are 12 residues in the CDR3. The ends were cut back, 3 bases at V and 8 bases at J, with 8 bases in the middle. RNA transcripts gave rise to amplified TCR beta CDR3 regions. Initially, a first-round RT-PCR of the TCR CDR3 employed the HTBI primer set. Via MiXCR, TCRdb re-called the multiplex PCR reads, giving one row per CDR3 protein. The sample records a few hundred thousand distinct CDR3 sequences, about 15% being singletons. Source material: blood. The clonotype originates from a woman in her thirties with Graves' hyperthyroidism. The rearrangement uses TRBV12-3 or TRBV12-4 and TRBJ1-3, with D possibly being TRBD1 (6 bases). The CDR3: CASSFRGYTIYF. CDR3 nucleotides: TGTGCCAGCAGTTTCAGGGGATACACCATATATTTT.